Listed below are T cell receptor beta chains from one sample, sequenced in a study of cytomegalovirus exposure and HLA in healthy donors. This table comes from immunoSEQ multiplex PCR, and its TCRdb copy is limited to in-frame clones, with some not included. The table has around 100,000 clones, 75% seen once. Sequencing input: PBMCs. Receptor source: a man aged 45-60 years in good health and CMV-seronegative. Each CDR3 is given with its conserved first and last residue. Each record gives: CDR3 length, V gene, D gene, J gene, clone size, CDR3 DNA, CDR3 protein. The D gene is left open where the match is weak. The size field is filled for only some rows; it gives once, few, many or a size class.

len: 14
v_gene: TRBV19
d_gene: TRBD2
j_gene: TRBJ2-1
abundance: .
CDR3nt: TGTGCCAGTAGTAGCAGCGGGGGCAGAAATGAGCAGTTCTTC
CDR3aa: CASSSSGGRNEQFF

len: 14
v_gene: TRBV7-2
d_gene: TRBD2
j_gene: TRBJ2-1
abundance: .
CDR3nt: TGTGCCAGCAGCTTAGCGCGCGGGAGGGATGAGCAGTTCTTC
CDR3aa: CASSLARGRDEQFF

len: 14
v_gene: TRBV10-3
d_gene: TRBD2
j_gene: TRBJ2-3
abundance: once
CDR3nt: TGTGCCAGTAAACTAGCGGGAGGCCCAGATACGCAGTATTTT
CDR3aa: CASKLAGGPDTQYF

len: 14
v_gene: TRBV6-6
d_gene: .
j_gene: TRBJ2-1
abundance: .
CDR3nt: TGTGCCAGCAGTTACAGTAGCTCCTACAATGAGCAGTTCTTC
CDR3aa: CASSYSSSYNEQFF

len: 17
v_gene: TRBV19
d_gene: TRBD2
j_gene: TRBJ2-3
abundance: .
CDR3nt: TGTGCCAGTAGTATATGGGTTTCGGGAGGGCCCTCAGATACGCAGTATTTT
CDR3aa: CASSIWVSGGPSDTQYF

len: 19
v_gene: TRBV27
d_gene: TRBD1
j_gene: TRBJ1-5
abundance: .
CDR3nt: TGTGCCAGCAGTCCAATTTCCGGGACAGGGGCTGGAGGCAATCAGCCCCAGCATTTT
CDR3aa: CASSPISGTGAGGNQPQHF

len: 16
v_gene: TRBV30
d_gene: .
j_gene: TRBJ1-3
abundance: few
CDR3nt: TGTGCCTGGAGCCCCAGACAGGTCACCTCTGGAAACACCATATATTTT
CDR3aa: CAWSPRQVTSGNTIYF

len: 13
v_gene: TRBV30
d_gene: .
j_gene: TRBJ1-1
abundance: .
CDR3nt: TGTGCCTGGAGTCCTCACAGGAACACTGAAGCTTTCTTT
CDR3aa: CAWSPHRNTEAFF

len: 16
v_gene: TRBV4-1
d_gene: .
j_gene: TRBJ2-7
abundance: .
CDR3nt: TGCGCCAGCAGCCAAGAGTCGAGCGTCGATACCTACGAGCAGTACTTC
CDR3aa: CASSQESSVDTYEQYF

len: 15
v_gene: TRBV7-9
d_gene: .
j_gene: TRBJ2-3
abundance: .
CDR3nt: TGTGCCAGCAGTACAGGAGGGTTAAGCACAGATACGCAGTATTTT
CDR3aa: CASSTGGLSTDTQYF

len: 17
v_gene: TRBV4-1
d_gene: TRBD1
j_gene: TRBJ2-4
abundance: .
CDR3nt: TGCGCCAGCAGCCAAGGAGGGTCACAGGGGTTCAGGAACATTCAGTACTTC
CDR3aa: CASSQGGSQGFRNIQYF

len: 14
v_gene: TRBV7-2
d_gene: TRBD1
j_gene: TRBJ2-7
abundance: .
CDR3nt: TGTGCCAGCAGCTACCGGACAGGGTCAGGCGAGCAGTACTTC
CDR3aa: CASSYRTGSGEQYF

len: 13
v_gene: TRBV5-1
d_gene: .
j_gene: TRBJ1-1
abundance: .
CDR3nt: TGCGCCAGCAGCTTGGCGAGGAACACTGAAGCTTTCTTT
CDR3aa: CASSLARNTEAFF

len: 15
v_gene: TRBV13
d_gene: TRBD1
j_gene: TRBJ2-7
abundance: .
CDR3nt: TGTGCCAGCAGCCCCCGTAGACAGGGGGCTCTCGAGCAGTACTTC
CDR3aa: CASSPRRQGALEQYF

len: 15
v_gene: TRBV5-1
d_gene: .
j_gene: TRBJ1-2
abundance: .
CDR3nt: TGCGCCAGCAGCTTGAGGGCAGGGCCAAACTATGGCTACACCTTC
CDR3aa: CASSLRAGPNYGYTF

len: 15
v_gene: TRBV6-5
d_gene: TRBD1
j_gene: TRBJ2-1
abundance: .
CDR3nt: TGTGCCAGCAGCCGAGGACAGGGGGCGGTTCGTGAGCAGTTCTTC
CDR3aa: CASSRGQGAVREQFF

len: 14
v_gene: TRBV5-8
d_gene: .
j_gene: TRBJ1-4
abundance: .
CDR3nt: TGTGCCAGCACCCCGTTCGCAACTAATGAAAAACTGTTTTTT
CDR3aa: CASTPFATNEKLFF

len: 17
v_gene: TRBV4-1
d_gene: .
j_gene: TRBJ2-5
abundance: .
CDR3nt: TGCGCCAGCAGCCACCGAGGGGGGGGGCCCCCTCAAGAGACCCAGTACTTC
CDR3aa: CASSHRGGGPPQETQYF

len: 13
v_gene: TRBV30
d_gene: .
j_gene: TRBJ1-5
abundance: .
CDR3nt: TGTGCCTGGAGTGCCGGGGTTGTGTTGCCCCAGCATTTT
CDR3aa: CAWSAGVVLPQHF

len: 14
v_gene: TRBV28
d_gene: TRBD1
j_gene: TRBJ1-2
abundance: .
CDR3nt: TGTGCCAGGATGACAGGGGAGGATAACTATGGCTACACCTTC
CDR3aa: CARMTGEDNYGYTF

len: 15
v_gene: TRBV27
d_gene: .
j_gene: TRBJ2-5
abundance: .
CDR3nt: TGTGCCAGCAGTTTAATGGCAGGGCCGTCGATGGAGCAGTACTTC
CDR3aa: CASSLMAGPSMEQYF

len: 14
v_gene: TRBV11-3
d_gene: TRBD2
j_gene: TRBJ2-3
abundance: .
CDR3nt: TGTGCCAGCAGCTTGGCAGCGGGGACAGATACGCAGTATTTT
CDR3aa: CASSLAAGTDTQYF

len: 15
v_gene: TRBV6-5
d_gene: .
j_gene: TRBJ2-3
abundance: .
CDR3nt: TGTGCCAGCAGAACCCGGGGGAGCGTAGGGGATACGCAGTATTTT
CDR3aa: CASRTRGSVGDTQYF

len: 15
v_gene: TRBV4-3
d_gene: .
j_gene: TRBJ2-7
abundance: few
CDR3nt: TGCGCCAGCAGCCAAGAAAGGAGGGGCGTCGACGAGCAGTACTTC
CDR3aa: CASSQERRGVDEQYF